Below are 30 T cell receptor beta chains sequenced from a single sample in a study of blood T cell repertoires in COVID-19. The method was immunoSEQ multiplex PCR; TCRdb's version includes in-frame clones alone and lacks a portion of them. The data show around 200,000 clones, with about 85% seen just once and 4.5% to 5% held by the top ten. Material: peripheral blood. The origin of the receptors is a woman aged 80 or older with acute or convalescent COVID-19.

This chain connects TRBV27 to TRBJ2-7, with D unclear. The CDR3 is 14 amino acids. CDR1 is MNHEY and CDR2 is SMNVEV in the germline V gene (reference sequence). With 5 bases removed from V and 0 bases from J, the gap between germline ends came to 11 bases. DNA for the CDR3: TGTGCCAGCAGTCTTTACCCCAGCTCCTACGAGCAGTACTTC. Amino acid sequence: CASSLYPSSYEQYF.

The gene calls are TRBV11-2 and TRBJ1-1, with 8 bases matching TRBD1. The germline CDR1 and CDR2 sequences are SGHAT and FQNNGV. This CDR3 spans 16 amino acids. After removal of 7 bases from V and 3 bases from J, the junction contained 13 bases not matched to a gene. The CDR3 reads CASTGPGGAGYTEAFF. CDR3 nucleotides: TGTGCCAGCACAGGTCCAGGGGGCGCGGGATACACTGAAGCTTTCTTT.

V usage is TRBV9 and J usage is TRBJ1-4; no clear D gene. V was cut by 0 bases and J by 3 bases, with 12 bases left in between. Per germline, CDR1 SGDLS and CDR2 YYNGEE. This CDR3 has 16 residues. The CDR3 DNA reads TGTGCCAGCAGCGTAGGGTTTGGAACAGCTAATGAAAAACTGTTTTTT. Translation: CASSVGFGTANEKLFF.

This clone was counted a single time. The V gene is TRBV7-2, the J gene TRBJ2-7; D call uncertain. Germline loops: CDR1 SGHTA, CDR2 FQGNSA. V was shortened by 1 base and J by 4 bases, with 11 bases between the two germline ends. The CDR3 runs 14 residues. The CDR3 coding sequence is TGTGCCAGCAGCTTAGAAGGCGGCCCTTACGAGCAGTACTTC. This gives the protein CASSLEGGPYEQYF.

V and J are TRBV6-5 and TRBJ1-5; D uncertain. The CDR3 length is 14 residues. Trimming left V 7 bases short and J 6 bases short, with 16 bases between. From germline, CDR1 is MNHEY and CDR2 SVGAGI. The CDR3 DNA follows: TGTGCCAGCATCAGCGCGGGATCCGGTCAGCCCCAGCATTTT. This encodes CASISAGSGQPQHF.

V gene TRBV7-2 combines with J gene TRBJ2-3; unclear D gene. The germline CDR1 and CDR2 sequences are SGHTA and FQGNSA. The CDR3 contains 15 residues. Trimming left V 3 bases short and J 2 bases short, with 12 bases between. For the CDR3, the DNA is TGTGCCAGCAGCTTTCTTGGCGGCTACACAGATACGCAGTATTTT. Protein product: CASSFLGGYTDTQYF.

The chain joins TRBV2 to TRBJ1-5; weak D call: TRBD1 (5 bases). V was shortened by 9 bases and J by 3 bases, with 12 bases between the two germline ends. Germline-derived CDR1 and CDR2 are SNHLY and FYNNEI. The CDR3 length is 13 residues. The CDR3 loop is CASSGRINQPQHF. The CDR3 region has the DNA TGTGCCAGTTCAGGGCGGATCAATCAGCCCCAGCATTTT.

This chain links TRBV7-9 with TRBJ1-2; D not resolved. Germline V gives CDR1 SEHNR, CDR2 FQNEAQ (reference sequence). Trimming took 2 bases from V and 7 from J, leaving 14 bases between them. The CDR3 runs to 14 residues. The CDR3 sequence: CASSLHGTERGYTF. CDR3 bases: TGTGCCAGCAGCTTACACGGCACGGAGCGTGGCTACACCTTC. Drawing the rest from reference TRBV7-9 and TRBJ1-2, the complete variable domain is DTGVSQNPRHKITKRGQNVTFRCDPISEHNRLYWYRQTLGQGPEFLTYFQNEAQLEKSRLLSDRFSAERPKGSFSTLEIQRTEQGDSAMYLCASSLHGTERGYTFGSGTRLTVV.

The chain couples TRBV3-1 (or the pseudogene TRBV3-2) to TRBJ2-3; 13 bases line up with TRBD2. The junction had 10 bases not matched to a gene; V was cut back by 1 base and J by 6 bases. The germline V gene has CDR1 LGHDT and CDR2 YNNKEL (reference sequence). The CDR3 length is 18 residues. DNA for the CDR3: TGTGCCAGCAGCCAAGTGGGACTAGCGGGGACGGGGCTGGATACGCAGTATTTT. Encoded protein: CASSQVGLAGTGLDTQYF.

The rearrangement links TRBV9 to TRBJ2-1; D is possibly TRBD2 (6 bases). Germline CDR1 and CDR2: SGDLS and YYNGEE. The CDR3 sequence is 17 residues long. Trimming took off 0 bases at V and 6 bases at J, with 19 bases between the two ends. CDR3 bases: TGTGCCAGCAGCGTAGGGATCGGGGGAGAAATGAGCAATGAGCAGTTCTTC. It codes for CASSVGIGGEMSNEQFF. The complete variable domain, with remaining parts taken from reference TRBV9 and TRBJ2-1, reads DSGVTQTPKHLITATGQRVTLRCSPRSGDLSVYWYQQSLDQGLQFLIQYYNGEERAKGNILERFSAQQFPDLHSELNLSSLELGDSALYFCASSVGIGGEMSNEQFFGPGTRLTVL.

This clone was seen only once. This sequence joins TRBV4-3 and TRBJ1-2; TRBD1 is a possible D gene (5 bases). The CDR3 runs to 17 residues. Germline V gene data show CDR1 as LGHNA and CDR2 as YSLEER. V dropped 2 bases and J dropped 5 bases, with 21 bases sitting between them. The CDR3 DNA reads TGCGCCAGCAGCCAAACCCGAGGAGGGACCGGTCTTTATGGCTACACCTTC. Translated: CASSQTRGGTGLYGYTF.

The V gene is TRBV4-1, the J gene TRBJ2-1; no definite D call. The V end was cut by 1 base, the J end by 0 bases, with 7 bases between. This CDR3 has 15 residues. Germline CDR1 is MGHRA and CDR2 is YSYEKL. The CDR3 is CASSQAGPSYNEQFF. The CDR3 coding sequence is TGCGCCAGCAGCCAAGCAGGTCCCTCCTACAATGAGCAGTTCTTC.

V usage is TRBV27 and J usage is TRBJ1-1; TRBD1 matches 8 bases. V gave up 8 bases and J gave up 1 base; unmatched junction bases: 12. The CDR3 is made up of 16 amino acids. The germline V gene encodes CDR1 MNHEY and CDR2 SMNVEV (reference sequence). The CDR3 reads CASLPRTGYTNTEAFF. In DNA, the CDR3 is TGTGCCAGCCTCCCCCGGACAGGGTACACGAACACTGAAGCTTTCTTT.

The rearrangement joins TRBV6-2 or TRBV6-3 to TRBJ1-2; 8 bases align to TRBD1. The V and J ends lost 4 bases and 8 bases, in that order; junction bases with no gene match: 12. This CDR3 has 15 residues. Germline CDR1 and CDR2: MNHEY and SVGEGT. The CDR3 loop is CASSFPGQDFGGYTF. CDR3 nucleotides: TGTGCCAGCAGTTTTCCGGGACAGGATTTTGGGGGCTACACCTTC.

The CDR3, as DNA: TGTGCCACCAGTGATTCTGGGACATACCAAGAGACCCAGTACTTC. It is translated as CATSDSGTYQETQYF. The rearrangement uses TRBV24-1 and TRBJ2-5; a weak D match, TRBD1 (6 bases). The germline V gene has CDR1 KGHDR and CDR2 SFDVKD. Trimming removed 2 bases from V and 0 bases from J, with 9 bases in between. This CDR3 is 15 amino acids long.

This clone was counted a single time. The chain carries TRBV5-1 and TRBJ2-7, with TRBD2 matching 9 bases. Losses at the gene ends were 5 bases for V and 3 bases for J; bases not matched to a gene: 9. Looked up from germline, CDR1 is SGHRS and CDR2 is YFSETQ. The CDR3 length is 15 residues. The CDR3 region is CASRPVPTSGYEQYF. The CDR3 region has the DNA TGCGCCAGCAGGCCCGTGCCGACTAGCGGCTACGAGCAGTACTTC.

The genes are TRBV5-1 and TRBJ2-5; possible D gene TRBD2, 7 bases. There are 13 residues in the CDR3. V dropped 3 bases and J dropped 10 bases, with 16 bases sitting between them. Germline V gene sequence: CDR1 SGHRS, CDR2 YFSETQ. This CDR3 reads CASSSRGAPDQYF. CDR3 coding DNA: TGCGCCAGCAGCTCCCGGGGGGCCCCGGACCAGTACTTC.

The gene calls are TRBV4-3 and TRBJ1-1, with D possibly matching TRBD1 (5 bases). Trimming took off 4 bases at V and 3 bases at J, with 27 bases between the two ends. In germline, CDR1 is LGHNA, CDR2 YSLEER. The CDR3 spans 19 residues. The CDR3 is CASSRDVTALSPRDTEAFF. The CDR3 DNA reads as TGCGCCAGCAGCCGTGACGTGACAGCATTAAGCCCCCGGGACACTGAAGCTTTCTTT.

This clone was observed a handful of times. The chain links TRBV10-3 to TRBJ1-5; D is undetermined. With 10 bases removed from V and 2 bases from J, the gap between germline ends came to 9 bases. This CDR3 contains 12 residues. Germline V CDR1 and CDR2: ENHRY, SYGVKD. For the CDR3, the DNA is TGTGCCACCGGTATCCGCAATCAGCCCCAGCATTTT. Its translation is CATGIRNQPQHF.

CDR3 amino acids: CASSITGSGNTIYF. In nucleotides, the CDR3 is TGTGCCAGCAGTATCACAGGGTCCGGAAACACCATATATTTT. J is TRBJ1-3 and V is TRBV27; D possibly corresponds to TRBD1 (6 bases). V lost 5 bases to trimming and J lost 4 bases, with 12 bases between them. Germline V gene lookup returns CDR1 MNHEY and CDR2 SMNVEV (reference sequence). The CDR3 has 14 residues.

The chain links TRBV5-1 to TRBJ2-7; unclear D gene. V was trimmed by 0 bases and J by 3 bases, leaving 10 bases between them. The CDR3 extends over 14 amino acids. CDR1 and CDR2 from the germline V gene are SGHRS and YFSETQ. The CDR3 coding sequence is TGCGCCAGCAGCTTGGGTGGGCAGTTCTACGAGCAGTACTTC. Translating gives CASSLGGQFYEQYF.

The rearrangement links TRBV30 to TRBJ2-7; 14 bases are a match to TRBD2. Per germline, CDR1 GTSNPN and CDR2 SVGIG (reference sequence). There are 15 residues in the CDR3. Trimming took 2 bases from V and 7 from J; bases not matched to a gene: 7. The CDR3 here is CAWSKRLAGGPEQYF. The CDR3 nucleotides read TGTGCCTGGAGTAAGAGACTAGCGGGAGGGCCGGAGCAGTACTTC.

Notes on this clone: The sample contains more than one DNA sequence encoding this CDR3. The rearrangement uses TRBV18 and TRBJ1-2, with a tentative D call TRBD1 (6 bases). V dropped 5 bases and J dropped 2 bases, with 9 bases sitting between them. The CDR3 has 13 residues. Germline values: CDR1 KGHSH, CDR2 LQKENI. The CDR3 sequence: CASSVDRNYGYTF. As DNA, the CDR3 is TGTGCCAGCTCAGTAGACAGGAACTATGGCTACACCTTC.

CDR3 coding DNA: TGTGCCAGCAGTGAATTCGGACAGGGAACCGATGGCTACACCTTC. Translation: CASSEFGQGTDGYTF. The rearrangement joins TRBV6-1 to TRBJ1-2, with TRBD1 matching 8 bases. This CDR3 has 15 residues. Germline loops: CDR1 MNHNS, CDR2 SASEGT. Trimming at V came to 2 bases and at J to 6 bases, leaving 8 bases not matched to a gene.

The V gene is TRBV6-5, the J gene TRBJ2-3, with unresolved D. The CDR3 runs to 15 residues. V was clipped by 6 bases and J by 0 bases, with 13 bases between them. The germline V gene encodes CDR1 MNHEY and CDR2 SVGAGI. Here the CDR3 reads CASSPLFSSTDTQYF. CDR3 sequence (DNA): TGTGCCAGCAGCCCACTGTTCTCTAGCACAGATACGCAGTATTTT.

This chain connects TRBV19 to TRBJ1-2; D is unresolved. The V end was cut by 3 bases, the J end by 5 bases, with 13 bases between. The CDR3 loop spans 14 amino acids. The germline gives CDR1 LNHDA, CDR2 SQIVND (reference sequence). CDR3 DNA: TGTGCCAGTAGTATCTTGGGAGGAGGGTATGGCTACACCTTC. Translated: CASSILGGGYGYTF.

The genes are TRBV19 and TRBJ1-2; possible D gene TRBD1, 5 bases. The CDR3 has 14 residues. The V and J ends lost 4 bases and 8 bases respectively, with 17 bases between them. Germline V gene lookup returns CDR1 LNHDA and CDR2 SQIVND (reference sequence). The DNA for the CDR3 is TGTGCCAGTAGTAAACCCCAGGGCCTCTGGGGCTACACCTTC. It yields the protein CASSKPQGLWGYTF.

V is TRBV9 and J is TRBJ2-7; TRBD2 matches at 12 bases. Trimming cost V 4 bases and J 4 bases; bases outside gene matches: 9. CDR3 length equals 16 residues. The germline CDR1 and CDR2 sequences are SGDLS and YYNGEE. Here the CDR3 reads CASSPRLGLAGYEQYF. The CDR3 region has the DNA TGTGCCAGCAGCCCTCGCCTCGGACTAGCGGGGTACGAGCAGTACTTC.

The chain joins TRBV7-2 to TRBJ2-1, with D possibly TRBD2 on 5 matching bases. Germline CDR1 and CDR2: SGHTA and FQGNSA. The V end lost 9 bases, the J end lost 6 bases, and 18 bases lay between the germline ends. The CDR3 covers 14 residues. CDR3 residues: CASSLAGSLNEQFF. For the CDR3, the DNA is TGTGCCAGTTCCCTCGCGGGTTCCCTCAATGAGCAGTTCTTC.

The chain is built from TRBV6-1 and TRBJ1-3, with 11 bases matching TRBD1. The CDR3 is 18 residues long. With 0 bases clipped from V and 1 base from J, the junction kept 5 bases outside the gene matches. The V gene's germline CDR1 is MNHNS and CDR2 SASEGT. Here the CDR3 reads CASSEAAGQGVSGNTIYF. The CDR3 DNA follows: TGTGCCAGCAGTGAAGCTGCGGGACAGGGGGTATCTGGAAACACCATATATTTT.